The 21 T cell receptor beta chains given below trace back to one sample, sequenced in a study of T cells after yellow fever vaccination (dated by TCRdb to between 2018 and 2021). Libraries were made using 5' RACE. Sequencing used an Illumina NovaSeq 6000. TCRdb handled the public reads itself, with Q25 trimming in fastp and clone calling in MiXCR, and kept productive beta chains. Each CDR3 protein gets just one entry, which takes the most common genes and DNA from the rows behind it. The sample yields some 290,000 distinct CDR3 sequences; over 8.5% were counted once. The ten largest make up 3.3% of the sample. The treatment or condition label, as the study defines it: live attenuated yellow fever vaccine strain. The source material was CD4+ T cells sorted from PBMCs, sampled 45 days after the yellow fever booster vaccination. These receptor sequences come from a man younger than 35 who received the YFV17D yellow fever vaccine.

This rearrangement joins TRBV6-2 or TRBV6-3 to TRBJ1-2; D is unclear. The CDR3 has 12 residues. V was clipped by 2 bases and J by 7 bases, with 8 bases between them. Germline CDR1 MNHEY, CDR2 SVGEGT. The CDR3 coding sequence is TGTGCCAGCAGTTACGCGAGAACTGGCTACACCTTC. Translation gives CASSYARTGYTF.

The sample holds a few counts of this clonotype. The chain joins TRBV7-6 to TRBJ1-2, with 10 bases lining up with TRBD1. V shed 0 bases, J shed 8 bases, and the junction held 6 bases outside the gene matches. The CDR3 extends over 15 amino acids. Germline CDR1 SGHVS, CDR2 FNYEAQ. CDR3 loop: CASSLASGTGVGYTF. The DNA of the CDR3 is TGTGCCAGCAGCTTAGCTTCCGGGACAGGGGTAGGCTACACCTTC.

The chain joins TRBV4-1 to TRBJ2-6, with TRBD1 matching 9 bases. CDR1 and CDR2 from the germline V gene are MGHRA and YSYEKL. The trim removed 6 bases at V and 2 bases at J, leaving 5 bases unmatched. The CDR3 covers 16 residues. CDR3 sequence reads: CASRPGQGTGANVLTF. CDR3 sequence (DNA): TGCGCCAGCAGACCGGGACAGGGAACTGGGGCCAACGTCCTGACTTTC.

This clonotype was detected a few times. The chain employs TRBV7-6 and TRBJ1-4, with D perhaps matching TRBD1 (6 bases). This CDR3 spans 17 amino acids. The ends were cut back, 3 bases at V and 0 bases at J, with 14 bases in the middle. Germline V gene sequence: CDR1 SGHVS, CDR2 FNYEAQ. This chain's CDR3 is CASSFAYRAATNEKLFF. Here the CDR3 DNA reads TGTGCCAGCAGCTTCGCGTACAGGGCGGCAACTAATGAAAAACTGTTTTTT.

A few counts support this clonotype. The gene calls are TRBV7-9 and TRBJ1-6; no reliable D call. There are 14 residues in the CDR3. The ends were cut back, 3 bases at V and 10 bases at J, with 13 bases in the middle. From germline, CDR1 is SEHNR and CDR2 FQNEAQ (reference sequence). The CDR3 coding sequence is TGTGCCAGCAGCTTGGGAGGGTTCGGATCACCCCTCCACTTT. It codes for CASSLGGFGSPLHF.

The chain recombines TRBV11-2 with TRBJ1-4; no definite D call. Per the germline V gene, CDR1 is SGHAT and CDR2 is FQNNGV. This CDR3 spans 14 amino acids. V gave up 5 bases and J gave up 8 bases, with 15 bases separating them. CDR3 DNA: TGTGCCAGCAGCCCCAAGGCAGGAGGGGAAAAACTGTTTTTT. Protein sequence: CASSPKAGGEKLFF.

At least ten counts were recorded for this clonotype. The chain has TRBV12-3 or TRBV12-4 and TRBJ1-1; D may be TRBD1 (5 bases). The CDR3 sequence is 12 residues long. Trimming took 4 bases from V and 8 from J, leaving 11 bases between them. CDR3 protein: CASSWGTGEAFF. The DNA of the CDR3 is TGTGCCAGCAGTTGGGGCACCGGGGAAGCTTTCTTT.

This clonotype came up a few times. The V call is TRBV7-2, the J call TRBJ2-7; D gene unclear. The V gene's germline CDR1 is SGHTA and CDR2 FQGNSA. V lost 1 base, J lost 2 bases, and 9 bases lay in between. The CDR3 has 14 residues. CDR3 region: CASSLGAITYEQYF. The CDR3 DNA is TGTGCCAGCAGCTTAGGGGCCATCACCTACGAGCAGTACTTC.

The genes are TRBV6-2 or TRBV6-3 and TRBJ1-1, with D tentatively TRBD1 (5 bases). Per the germline V gene, CDR1 is MNHEY and CDR2 is SVGEGT. The CDR3 covers 12 residues. V was cut by 8 bases and J by 3 bases, with 10 bases left in between. Here the CDR3 reads CASGDSYTEAFF. The DNA for the CDR3 is TGTGCCAGCGGAGACAGTTACACTGAAGCTTTCTTT.

This clonotype was seen many times. This chain uses TRBV11-2 with TRBJ2-3; no clear D gene. Germline CDR1 and CDR2: SGHAT and FQNNGV. This CDR3 spans 11 amino acids. V shed 4 bases and J shed 2 bases, with 1 base lying between them. In nucleotides, the CDR3 is TGTGCCAGCAGCTCCACAGATACGCAGTATTTT. It codes for CASSSTDTQYF.

The rearrangement joins TRBV7-9 to TRBJ2-1; 11 bases line up with TRBD1. The germline CDR1 and CDR2 sequences are SEHNR and FQNEAQ (reference sequence). The CDR3 extends over 17 amino acids. Unmatched junction bases numbered 5, after V lost 0 bases and J lost 4 bases. The CDR3 DNA sequence: TGTGCCAGCAGCTTAGCGGGTGGACAGGGGGCGTACAATGAGCAGTTCTTC. Encoded protein: CASSLAGGQGAYNEQFF.

As concerns this clonotype: One junction end does not reproduce the germline sequence, and a read error may be involved. The CDR3 nucleotides are TGCTCGACAGGGCATAATTCACCCCTCCACTTT. This translates into CSTGHNSPLHF. This chain uses TRBV7-2 with TRBJ1-6, with 7 bases fitting TRBD1. Germline V CDR1 and CDR2: SGHTA, FQGNSA. This CDR3 spans 11 amino acids.

This clonotype was seen more than once but under ten times. CDR3 nucleotide sequence: TGTGCCAGCAGTTACTCGACTATCCCGCAAGAGACCCAGTACTTC. Its protein product is CASSYSTIPQETQYF. The chain carries TRBV6-2 or TRBV6-3 and TRBJ2-5, with a tentative D call TRBD2 (5 bases). With 0 bases removed from V and 2 bases from J, the gap between germline ends came to 10 bases. Looked up from germline, CDR1 is MNHEY and CDR2 is SVGEGT. The CDR3 is made up of 15 amino acids.

The genes are TRBV28 and TRBJ2-1; 9 nucleotides match TRBD2. This CDR3 region has 14 residues. Trimming at V came to 8 bases and at J to 5 bases, leaving 7 bases not matched to a gene. From germline, CDR1 is MDHEN and CDR2 SYDVKM. DNA for the CDR3: TGTGCCAGCTTGTACGCGGGGGGGCACAATGAGCAGTTCTTC. This gives the protein CASLYAGGHNEQFF.

This clonotype came up many times. This chain joins TRBV7-2 and TRBJ2-5; D unresolved. The CDR3 sequence is 12 residues long. The germline V gene has CDR1 SGHTA and CDR2 FQGNSA. Trimming removed 1 base at V and 5 bases at J, with 5 bases between. CDR3 bases: TGTGCCAGCAGCTTAGTCTGGGAGACCCAGTACTTC. Amino acid sequence: CASSLVWETQYF.

This chain joins TRBV20-1 and TRBJ1-6, with D possibly TRBD1 on 5 matching bases. With 3 bases removed from V and 10 bases from J, the gap between germline ends came to 13 bases. The CDR3 sequence is 13 residues long. Germline-derived CDR1 and CDR2 are DFQATT and SNEGSKA (reference sequence). The CDR3 loop is CSASSREESPLHF. The CDR3 coding sequence is TGCAGTGCTAGTAGCAGGGAGGAATCACCCCTCCACTTT.

The V gene is TRBV4-2, the J gene TRBJ2-7; unclear D gene. Germline CDR1 reads LGHNA; CDR2 reads YNFKEQ. Trimming took 0 bases from V and 2 from J, leaving 11 bases between them. The CDR3 consists of 15 residues. The CDR3 loop reads CASSQDLYSTYEQYF. The CDR3 region has the DNA TGTGCCAGCAGCCAAGATCTTTACAGTACCTACGAGCAGTACTTC.

The rearrangement links TRBV5-6 to TRBJ2-7, with TRBD1 matching 7 bases. The CDR3 spans 15 residues. Germline V CDR1 and CDR2: SGHDT, YYEEEE. V shed 0 bases and J 3 bases; nucleotides not matched to a gene: 6. CDR3 coding DNA: TGTGCCAGCAGCTTGGACGGGGACAGCTTCTACGAGCAGTACTTC. It translates to CASSLDGDSFYEQYF. The complete variable domain, with remaining parts taken from reference TRBV5-6 and TRBJ2-7, reads DAGVTQSPTHLIKTRGQQVTLRCSPKSGHDTVSWYQQALGQGPQFIFQYYEEEERQRGNFPDRFSGHQFPNYSSELNVNALLLGDSALYLCASSLDGDSFYEQYFGPGTRLTVT.

The chain links TRBV2 to TRBJ2-5; 7 bases match TRBD1. The CDR3 has 14 residues. Germline CDR1 is SNHLY and CDR2 is FYNNEI. V shed 7 bases, J shed 0 bases, and the junction held 5 bases outside the gene matches. The CDR3 region has the DNA TGTGCCAGCACTAGGACAGGTTACCAAGAGACCCAGTACTTC. As protein: CASTRTGYQETQYF.

The genes are TRBV6-1 and TRBJ1-1; no definite D call. Trimming stripped 10 bases from V and 2 bases from J, with 11 bases between. The CDR3 is made up of 12 amino acids. Germline values: CDR1 MNHNS, CDR2 SASEGT. The CDR3 loop reads CATRRVNTEAFF. The CDR3 DNA reads as TGTGCCACCCGCCGGGTCAACACTGAAGCTTTCTTT.

V is TRBV5-1 and J is TRBJ2-7, with TRBD2 identical over 8 bases. The CDR3 contains 15 residues. Trimming cost V 0 bases and J 4 bases; bases outside gene matches: 6. Germline CDR1 reads SGHRS; CDR2 reads YFSETQ. The CDR3 protein is CASSLGALAEYEQYF. In DNA form, the CDR3 reads TGCGCCAGCAGCTTGGGAGCACTAGCGGAGTACGAGCAGTACTTC.